The present entry profiles one T cell receptor beta chain with its context. Antigen unknown. The V gene's germline CDR1 is SGHTA and CDR2 FQGTGA. The CDR3 totals 16 residues. Trimming pared 3 bases from V and 8 bases from J, leaving 19 bases between. The data were taken from a study of response to subunit inactivated influenza vaccine. The study's findings and limits: Few new T cells, the authors suggested, are recruited by each seasonal influenza vaccination.

TCRdb called the RT-PCR reads again in MiXCR, with one record for every CDR3 protein. The top ten clones hold approximately 8.4% of a sample with approximately 230,000 distinct CDR3 sequences, 9% to 15% of them seen once. Material: non-naive T cells sorted from PBMCs, obtained roughly 2 weeks before vaccination. The chain carries TRBV7-3 and TRBJ2-2; tentative D call: TRBD1 (6 bases). This receptor was obtained from a man over 45 who received an inactivated influenza vaccine. The CDR3 reads CASSLLGAGEMGELFF. The CDR3, as DNA: TGTGCCAGCAGCTTGCTCGGGGCAGGGGAAATGGGGGAGCTGTTTTTT. Using reference TRBV7-3 and TRBJ2-2 for the parts outside the CDR3, the full variable domain is GAGVSQTPSNKVTEKGKYVELRCDPISGHTALYWYRQSLGQGPEFLIYFQGTGAADDSGLPNDRFFAVRPEGSVSTLKIQRTERGDSAVYLCASSLLGAGEMGELFFGEGSRLTVL.